This T cell receptor (beta chain) was sequenced during a study of blood T cell repertoires in COVID-19. Study-wide background: COVID-19 samples from acute and convalescent phases originated in the United States, Italy and Spain. In each case, the material was cDNA or gDNA derived from T cells, B-cell-depleted T cells, or PBMCs.

CDR3 length: 14 residues. Germline V gene lookup returns CDR1 LNHDA and CDR2 SQIVND (reference sequence). Unmatched junction bases numbered 6, after V lost 5 bases and J lost 4 bases. Per the original data handling: Cell counts per sample came from amplifying reference gene primers. This table comes from immunoSEQ multiplex PCR, and its TCRdb copy is limited to in-frame clones, with some not included. The V and J calls and clone size come from that table; D and trimming were worked out from the DNA. The sample carries around 140,000 clones, about nine tenths recorded once. Sequencing input: peripheral blood. The rearrangement links TRBV19 to TRBJ2-7; 9 nucleotides line up with TRBD1. The clonotype comes from a woman in her forties or fifties with acute or convalescent COVID-19. The CDR3 is CASSASQGAYEQYF. The CDR3, as DNA: TGTGCCAGTAGTGCTTCACAGGGGGCTTACGAGCAGTACTTC.